These 13 T cell receptor beta chains originate from one sample sequenced in a study of blood T cell repertoires in COVID-19. Method: immunoSEQ multiplex PCR; TCRdb's copy keeps in-frame clones and lacks some. Of some 240,000 clones listed, 84% are singletons. Source material: peripheral blood. The receptors here all came from a woman in her thirties or forties who had recovered from COVID-19.

The genes are TRBV3-1 (or the pseudogene TRBV3-2) and TRBJ2-3; weak D call: TRBD2 (6 bases). V lost 4 bases, J lost 4 bases, and 21 bases lay in between. The CDR3 is 17 residues long. From germline, CDR1 is LGHDT and CDR2 YNNKEL (reference sequence). CDR3 nucleotides: TGTGCCAGCAGCCGAAGTGCGGGGCTAGCCTTGCCAGATACGCAGTATTTT. Its translation is CASSRSAGLALPDTQYF.

The chain recombines TRBV9 with TRBJ2-2; a weak D match, TRBD2 (7 bases). The germline CDR1 and CDR2 sequences are SGDLS and YYNGEE. This CDR3 has 16 residues. Trimming took 4 bases from V and 2 from J, leaving 15 bases between them. CDR3 sequence reads: CASSPQGGGNTGELFF. The CDR3 DNA sequence: TGTGCCAGCAGCCCCCAGGGCGGGGGCAACACCGGGGAGCTGTTTTTT.

The rearrangement joins TRBV7-9 to TRBJ2-2; D is perhaps TRBD1 (6 bases). The CDR3 runs to 14 residues. V lost 5 bases to trimming and J lost 3 bases, with 10 bases between them. CDR1 is SEHNR, CDR2 FQNEAQ, per germline (reference sequence). CDR3 sequence reads: CASSLRQDTGELFF. The CDR3 nucleotides are TGTGCCAGCAGCCTTCGACAGGACACCGGGGAGCTGTTTTTT.

The chain joins TRBV9 to TRBJ2-5; no clear D. The CDR3 is 14 amino acids. The ends were cut back, 2 bases at V and 5 bases at J, with 13 bases in the middle. Looked up from germline, CDR1 is SGDLS and CDR2 is YYNGEE. This CDR3 is CASSVTDGRETQYF. The DNA of the CDR3 is TGTGCCAGCAGCGTTACGGATGGCAGGGAGACCCAGTACTTC.

The chain carries TRBV2 and TRBJ1-1; D possibly corresponds to TRBD1 (5 bases). The germline V gene encodes CDR1 SNHLY and CDR2 FYNNEI. The CDR3 is made up of 13 amino acids. The V end lost 2 bases, the J end lost 5 bases, and 9 bases lay between the germline ends. In DNA form, the CDR3 reads TGTGCCAGCAGTGAACAGGGATTGACTGAAGCTTTCTTT. Amino acids: CASSEQGLTEAFF.

The rearrangement links TRBV4-2 to TRBJ2-3; 8 bases are a match to TRBD2. V shed 2 bases, J shed 6 bases, and the junction held 10 bases outside the gene matches. This CDR3 spans 16 amino acids. Germline CDR1 reads LGHNA; CDR2 reads YNFKEQ. The DNA of the CDR3 is TGTGCCAGCAGCCAACTGACGACTAGCGATTTCGATACGCAGTATTTT. It is translated as CASSQLTTSDFDTQYF.

The rearrangement links TRBV5-1 to TRBJ2-3; the match to TRBD1 covers 7 bases. V was pared by 1 base and J by 1 base, with 6 bases of the junction left unmatched. Germline CDR1 and CDR2: SGHRS and YFSETQ. The CDR3 is made up of 16 amino acids. The CDR3 here is CASSLSGGVGTDTQYF. The CDR3 bases are TGCGCCAGCAGCTTGTCAGGGGGAGTCGGCACAGATACGCAGTATTTT.

The chain links TRBV11-2 to TRBJ2-7, with 12 bases identical to TRBD1. CDR1 is SGHAT and CDR2 is FQNNGV in the germline V gene. V was clipped by 4 bases and J by 3 bases; unmatched bases: 4. This CDR3 comprises 15 residues. As DNA, the CDR3 is TGTGCCAGCAGCTCTGGGACAGGGGGCGGCTACGAGCAGTACTTC. Its translation: CASSSGTGGGYEQYF.

This chain's CDR3 is CASSTKQGIYEQYF. The CDR3 coding sequence is TGTGCCAGCAGCACCAAACAGGGTATCTACGAGCAGTACTTC. The gene calls are TRBV5-4 and TRBJ2-7, with a weak D call TRBD1 (6 bases). The V gene's germline CDR1 is SGHNT and CDR2 YYREEE (reference sequence). V lost 4 bases and J 3 bases, leaving 14 bases between the germline ends. There are 14 residues in the CDR3.

The gene calls are TRBV5-6 and TRBJ1-6; possible D gene TRBD1, 6 bases. The CDR3 length is 14 residues. CDR1 and CDR2 (germline): SGHDT, YYEEEE. Deletions cut 2 bases from V and 10 bases from J, with 13 bases between. The CDR3 nucleotides are TGTGCCAGCAGCTTAGGCGGGGGCAGCTCACCCCTCCACTTT. It is translated as CASSLGGGSSPLHF.

The chain combines TRBV5-5 with TRBJ2-6; 9 bases are a match to TRBD1. The V gene's germline CDR1 is SGHKS and CDR2 YYEKEE (reference sequence). The CDR3 consists of 17 residues. V trimming: 4 bases; J trimming: 0 bases; junction bases outside the gene matches: 5. This chain's CDR3 is CASSAGTGTSGANVLTF. CDR3 sequence (DNA): TGTGCCAGCAGCGCCGGGACAGGGACCTCTGGGGCCAACGTCCTGACTTTC.

The chain uses TRBV6-5 and TRBJ1-6; D not certain. V was shortened by 1 base and J by 3 bases, with 7 bases between the two germline ends. The germline V gene has CDR1 MNHEY and CDR2 SVGAGI. The CDR3 contains 15 residues. CDR3 amino acids: CASSYFSGYNSPLHF. The CDR3 DNA reads TGTGCCAGCAGTTACTTCTCAGGCTATAATTCACCCCTCCACTTT.

The chain recombines TRBV6-2 or TRBV6-3 with TRBJ2-3; perhaps TRBD2 as D (5 bases). This CDR3 has 15 amino acids. The V end lost 2 bases, the J end lost 0 bases, and 9 bases lay between the germline ends. Germline V gene data show CDR1 as MNHEY and CDR2 as SVGEGT. In DNA, the CDR3 is TGTGCCAGCAGTTACGAAGCGGAAAGCACAGATACGCAGTATTTT. This translates into CASSYEAESTDTQYF.